The 18 T cell receptor beta chains given below trace back to one sample, sequenced in a study of Graves' ophthalmopathy and Graves' hyperthyroidism. Amplified material comprised TCR beta CDR3 regions derived from RNA transcripts. The authors performed first-round RT-PCR with HTBI primers and then a second-round multiplex PCR. TCRdb redid the calling of the multiplex PCR reads with MiXCR, one entry per CDR3 protein. Of about 50,000 distinct CDR3 sequences in the sample, less than 55% were seen once. Sequencing input: peripheral blood. Receptors were obtained from an adult woman with Graves' ophthalmopathy.

Note on this clonotype: Since a much larger clone is just one base distant, this may be a read error. The V and J genes are TRBV12-3 or TRBV12-4 and TRBJ2-7, with 7 bases matching TRBD2. This CDR3 is built from 14 residues. V shed 5 bases, J shed 2 bases, and the junction held 6 bases outside the gene matches. The CDR3: CASSPSGNAYEQYF. DNA of the CDR3: TGTGCCAGCAGTCCGAGCGGGAACGCCTACGAGCAGTACTTC.

As to this clonotype: The final CDR3 position lacks the conserved phenylalanine or tryptophan, pointing to a likely read error. V is TRBV6-1 and J is TRBJ2-5; perhaps TRBD1 as D (5 bases). Germline V CDR1 and CDR2: MNHNS, SASEGT. CDR3 size: 13 residues. The V end lost 6 bases, the J end lost 2 bases, and 10 bases lay between the germline ends. CDR3: CASRGRLQETQYC. Written as DNA, the CDR3 is TGTGCCAGCAGGGGGCGGTTACAAGAGACCCAGTACTGC.

This clonotype was detected once. V and J are TRBV5-4 and TRBJ2-7; 7 bases align to TRBD1. V shed 4 bases, J shed 5 bases, and the junction held 9 bases outside the gene matches. Germline CDR1 is SGHNT and CDR2 is YYREEE (reference sequence). The CDR3 length is 14 residues. The CDR3 spells CASSPRGGKDEQYF. In nucleotides, the CDR3 is TGTGCCAGCAGCCCCCGAGGGGGCAAGGACGAGCAGTACTTC.

This sequence joins TRBV5-1 and TRBJ2-7, with D perhaps matching TRBD2 (5 bases). The CDR3 length is 13 residues. Germline V gene sequence: CDR1 SGHRS, CDR2 YFSETQ. V dropped 6 bases and J dropped 2 bases, with 12 bases sitting between them. The CDR3 region is CASTGWGAYEQYF. CDR3 in DNA: TGCGCCAGCACCGGGTGGGGAGCCTACGAGCAGTACTTC.

V and J are TRBV20-1 and TRBJ2-7, with 8 bases lining up with TRBD2. Trimming cost V 0 bases and J 2 bases; bases outside gene matches: 9. CDR1 and CDR2 (germline): DFQATT, SNEGSKA (reference sequence). CDR3 length: 16 residues. The CDR3 DNA is TGCAGTGCTAGAGATGCTACAGCGGGAGACACCTACGAGCAGTACTTC. It yields the protein CSARDATAGDTYEQYF.

The V call is TRBV29-1, the J call TRBJ2-5, with D perhaps TRBD1 or TRBD2 (7 bases each). V lost 4 bases to trimming and J lost 4 bases, with 22 bases between them. The CDR3 is made up of 16 amino acids. Germline V gene sequence: CDR1 SQVTM, CDR2 ANQGSEA. DNA for the CDR3: TGCAGCGTTGCAGGGGGGGGGGACGGGAGAGGAGAGACCCAGTACTTC. Translating gives CSVAGGGDGRGETQYF.

In this sample, this clonotype turned up once. J is TRBJ1-3 and V is TRBV24-1; 7 bases are shared with TRBD1. Germline values: CDR1 KGHDR, CDR2 SFDVKD. CDR3 length: 17 amino acids. The trim removed 7 bases at V and 8 bases at J, leaving 19 bases unmatched. The CDR3 reads CATSGAGGIKDGYTIYF. CDR3 nucleotides: TGTGCCACCAGCGGGGCAGGGGGAATAAAGGATGGCTACACCATATATTTT.

The chain carries TRBV20-1 and TRBJ2-7, with D possibly being TRBD1 (6 bases). This CDR3 spans 16 amino acids. Germline V CDR1 and CDR2: DFQATT, SNEGSKA (reference sequence). Trimming stripped 0 bases from V and 5 bases from J, with 20 bases between. In nucleotides, the CDR3 is TGCAGTGCTAGAGATCCTGGGTGGGTGGGGGCCAACGAGCAGTACTTC. This gives the protein CSARDPGWVGANEQYF.

The chain carries TRBV20-1 and TRBJ1-4; D gene uncertain. CDR3 size: 15 residues. The germline gives CDR1 DFQATT, CDR2 SNEGSKA (reference sequence). V shed 3 bases and J shed 4 bases, with 15 bases lying between them. DNA for the CDR3: TGCAGTGCTAGGCCCGGCGGGAGCTATAATGAAAAACTGTTTTTT. Its translation: CSARPGGSYNEKLFF.

This clonotype appeared many times. The genes are TRBV19 and TRBJ2-3, with TRBD1 identical over 7 bases. The CDR3 has 16 residues. Germline trimming cut 5 bases from V and 1 base from J; bases unmatched to any gene: 9. Germline values: CDR1 LNHDA, CDR2 SQIVND (reference sequence). The DNA of the CDR3 is TGTGCCAGTAGTGCGAGGGGGCGTTCGGGCACAGATACGCAGTATTTT. Protein product: CASSARGRSGTDTQYF.

The count of this clonotype is one. V is TRBV14 and J is TRBJ2-7; 10 nucleotides match TRBD1. CDR3 length equals 14 residues. Germline V lookup: CDR1 SGHDN, CDR2 FVKESK. V lost 5 bases and J lost 8; bases outside the gene matches: 9. The CDR3 DNA is TGTGCCAGCAGCACACGGACAGGGGGGTACAAGCAGTACTTC. The encoded protein is CASSTRTGGYKQYF.

This sequence joins TRBV7-3 and TRBJ2-7, with 10 bases matching TRBD1. This CDR3 contains 12 residues. From germline, CDR1 is SGHTA and CDR2 FQGTGA. The CDR3 is CASSLNRDRGVV. The CDR3 nucleotides are TGTGCCAGCAGCTTGAACCGGGACAGGGGAGTAGTT.

This sequence joins TRBV7-9 and TRBJ2-3, with a tentative D call TRBD2 (8 bases). CDR3 length: 18 amino acids. Germline V gene sequence: CDR1 SEHNR, CDR2 FQNEAQ (reference sequence). Between the trimmed V and J ends, which lost 5 bases and 0 bases, there was a span of 21 bases. This CDR3 is CASSLRGLAGTSTDTQYF. Here the CDR3 DNA reads TGTGCCAGCAGCCTGAGGGGGCTAGCGGGTACTAGCACAGATACGCAGTATTTT.

The chain links TRBV7-9 to TRBJ1-1, with D uncertain. Trimming stripped 5 bases from V and 0 bases from J, with 10 bases between. This CDR3 is 14 amino acids long. Germline CDR1 SEHNR, CDR2 FQNEAQ (reference sequence). The DNA of the CDR3 is TGTGCCAGCAGCATAGGGCCGATGAACACTGAAGCTTTCTTT. Residues: CASSIGPMNTEAFF. The entire variable domain, with the rest obtained from reference TRBV7-9 and TRBJ1-1, is as follows: DTGVSQNPRHKITKRGQNVTFRCDPISEHNRLYWYRQTLGQGPEFLTYFQNEAQLEKSRLLSDRFSAERPKGSFSTLEIQRTEQGDSAMYLCASSIGPMNTEAFFGQGTRLTVV.

For this clonotype: The junction shows a germline mismatch at one end, possibly a read error. The chain links TRBV10-3 to TRBJ2-7; a weak D match, TRBD1 (5 bases). Germline values: CDR1 ENHRY, CDR2 SYGVKD. The CDR3 has 15 amino acids. The chain's CDR3 is CASSFVQDNSYEQYF. The CDR3 region has the DNA TGTGCCAGCAGTTTCGTCCAGGACAACTCCTACGAGCAGTACTTC.

Turning to this clonotype: One base away lies a much larger clone, so this may be a sequencing read error. Since the CDR3 does not end with the conserved phenylalanine or tryptophan, this likely comes from a read error. This chain uses TRBV27 with TRBJ2-3; no reliable D call. The CDR3 contains 14 residues. Trimming took off 2 bases at V and 1 base at J, with 7 bases between the two ends. In germline, CDR1 is MNHEY, CDR2 SMNVEV (reference sequence). The CDR3 region is CASSLGQGTDTQYC. The CDR3, as DNA: TGTGCCAGCAGTTTAGGGCAGGGCACAGATACGCAGTATTGT.

The V and J genes are TRBV9 and TRBJ2-1; 8 bases align to TRBD2. The CDR3 consists of 15 residues. Germline trimming cut 2 bases from V and 5 bases from J; bases unmatched to any gene: 6. CDR1 is SGDLS and CDR2 is YYNGEE in the germline V gene. The CDR3: CASSVSLAVNNEQFF. CDR3 in DNA: TGTGCCAGCAGCGTCTCACTAGCGGTCAACAATGAGCAGTTCTTC.

The J gene is TRBJ2-3, the V gene TRBV24-1; 16 bases match TRBD2. The V gene end was trimmed by 4 bases and the J gene end by 6 bases; junction bases not matched to a gene: 6. Germline lookup yields CDR1 KGHDR and CDR2 SFDVKD. There are 17 residues in the CDR3. In DNA, the CDR3 is TGTGCCACCAGTGAGCCGGGACTAGCGGGAGGGATGGATACGCAGTATTTT. It codes for CATSEPGLAGGMDTQYF.